Below are 24 T cell receptor beta chains sequenced from a single sample in a study of vaccination and CD4 T cells after COVID-19. No antigen is known for these receptors. Treatment of the sample: approximately nine-day PBMC culture with coronavirus spike peptide pools or control peptides (ViraFEST assay). Investigators obtained the unexposed donor's CD4+ T cells before the COVID-19 pandemic (2011-2018). Oncomine TCR Beta short-read sequencing was applied to DNA from cultured CD4+ T cells. Genomic DNA was isolated from CD4+ T cells that had been cultured. Using its own MiXCR run on the PCR reads, TCRdb lists one record per CDR3 protein. The table shows thousands of distinct CDR3 sequences, with around two fifths occurring only once. What was sequenced was CD4+ T cells from blood, cultured in vitro. These receptor sequences come from a human donor in good health.

This clonotype appeared a few times. This chain links TRBV7-6 with TRBJ2-5, with a tentative D call TRBD2 (5 bases). The germline gives CDR1 SGHVS, CDR2 FNYEAQ. V was cut by 0 bases and J by 1 base, with 9 bases left in between. The length of the CDR3 is 15 residues. CDR3 sequence: CASSLAQDFQETQYF. The CDR3 DNA reads TGTGCCAGCAGCTTAGCGCAGGACTTCCAAGAGACCCAGTACTTC.

This clonotype has more than one count but fewer than ten. This chain links TRBV5-4 with TRBJ2-1; D ambiguous. Germline-derived CDR1 and CDR2 are SGHNT and YYREEE (reference sequence). The CDR3 contains 12 residues. V lost 4 bases, J lost 7 bases, and 9 bases lay in between. The DNA for the CDR3 is TGTGCCAGCAGCATAATGGGAAATGAGCAGTTCTTC. Its translation is CASSIMGNEQFF. Drawing the rest from reference TRBV5-4 and TRBJ2-1, the complete variable domain is ETGVTQSPTHLIKTRGQQVTLRCSSQSGHNTVSWYQQALGQGPQFIFQYYREEENGRGNFPPRFSGLQFPNYSSELNVNALELDDSALYLCASSIMGNEQFFGPGTRLTVL.

CDR3 amino acids: CAWSTTSGGVGYF. As DNA, the CDR3 is TGTGCCTGGAGTACCACCAGTGGAGGGGTGGGGTACTTC. The chain couples TRBV30 to TRBJ2-7, with D possibly matching TRBD2 (6 bases). CDR3 size: 13 residues. Looked up from germline, CDR1 is GTSNPN and CDR2 is SVGIG (reference sequence). V lost 2 bases and J lost 12, with 20 bases in between. Drawing the rest from reference TRBV30 and TRBJ2-7, the complete variable domain is SQTIHQWPATLVQPVGSPLSLECTVEGTSNPNLYWYRQAAGRGLQLLFYSVGIGQISSEVPQNLSASRPQDRQFILSSKKLLLSDSGFYLCAWSTTSGGVGYFGPGTRLTVT.

Of note for this clonotype: At one boundary the junction diverges from the germline segment, which might be a read error. This chain connects TRBV7-3 to TRBJ2-1; D is perhaps TRBD2 (6 bases). The CDR3 spans 15 residues. Germline V gene data show CDR1 as SGHTA and CDR2 as FQGTGA. CDR3 residues: CVSSHSGGSYNEQFF. The CDR3 coding sequence is TGTGTCAGCAGCCATAGCGGTGGTTCCTACAATGAGCAGTTCTTC.

V and J are TRBV7-2 and TRBJ2-7, with 14 bases matching TRBD2. V dropped 4 bases and J dropped 5; count of bases not matched to a gene: 4. This CDR3 contains 15 residues. Germline lookup yields CDR1 SGHTA and CDR2 FQGNSA. For the CDR3, the DNA is TGTGCCAGCAGCTCTCTGACTAGCGGGAGGGACGAGCAGTACTTC. Its translation: CASSSLTSGRDEQYF.

This chain joins TRBV28 and TRBJ2-7; tentative D call: TRBD1 (6 bases). Trimming took off 4 bases at V and 7 bases at J, with 20 bases between the two ends. CDR1 and CDR2 from the germline V gene are MDHEN and SYDVKM. The CDR3 runs 15 residues. DNA for the CDR3: TGTGCCAGCAGTTCCGGGACACCCAGGGGTTTAGAGCAGTACTTC. The encoded protein is CASSSGTPRGLEQYF.

This chain joins TRBV24-1 and TRBJ2-7; D gene uncertain. The CDR3 length is 15 residues. Per the germline V gene, CDR1 is KGHDR and CDR2 is SFDVKD. The germline V and J ends were trimmed by 4 bases and 3 bases, with 15 bases remaining between them. The CDR3 region is CATSDSSLGFYEQYF. In nucleotides, the CDR3 is TGTGCCACCAGTGACTCCTCATTGGGTTTCTACGAGCAGTACTTC.

The gene calls are TRBV10-3 and TRBJ1-1; 10 bases fit TRBD1. This CDR3 is built from 15 residues. Germline values: CDR1 ENHRY, CDR2 SYGVKD. V gave up 3 bases and J gave up 6 bases; unmatched junction bases: 7. This CDR3 reads CAISEFGTGDSEAFF. The DNA for the CDR3 is TGTGCCATCAGTGAATTCGGGACAGGGGATTCTGAAGCTTTCTTT.

This clonotype was detected once. This chain connects TRBV30 to TRBJ1-5; D not resolved. This CDR3 spans 13 amino acids. Germline-derived CDR1 and CDR2 are GTSNPN and SVGIG (reference sequence). Trimming cost V 1 base and J 7 bases, with 11 bases left between them. The CDR3 is CAWSGHGEQPQHF. CDR3 DNA sequence: TGTGCCTGGAGTGGTCATGGGGAGCAGCCCCAGCATTTT.

CDR3 protein: CARGTESSGNTIYF. CDR3 nucleotide sequence: TGTGCCAGGGGGACTGAGAGCTCTGGAAACACCATATATTTT. The V gene is TRBV7-9, the J gene TRBJ1-3; D possibly corresponds to TRBD1 (5 bases). There are 14 residues in the CDR3. Trimming removed 9 bases at V and 0 bases at J, with 12 bases between. CDR1 and CDR2 (germline): SEHNR, FQNEAQ (reference sequence).

The V gene is TRBV24-1, the J gene TRBJ1-2; 7 bases map to TRBD1. Germline trimming cut 4 bases from V and 5 bases from J; bases unmatched to any gene: 9. Germline-derived CDR1 and CDR2 are KGHDR and SFDVKD. This CDR3 is 15 amino acids long. DNA of the CDR3: TGTGCCACCAGTGACTCTCGGGACAGAGAATATGGCTACACCTTC. Protein sequence: CATSDSRDREYGYTF.

The table lists this clonotype with a few counts. The J gene is TRBJ1-6, the V gene TRBV7-9; D unresolved. This CDR3 has 14 amino acids. The V gene's germline CDR1 is SEHNR and CDR2 FQNEAQ (reference sequence). Trimming removed 2 bases from V and 5 bases from J, with 7 bases in between. Written as DNA, the CDR3 is TGTGCCAGCAGCTTAATAGGTGATAATTCACCCCTCCACTTT. Its translation: CASSLIGDNSPLHF.

The genes are TRBV20-1 and TRBJ2-3, with a tentative D call TRBD2 (6 bases). This CDR3 has 12 residues. V was clipped by 5 bases and J by 5 bases, with 11 bases between them. CDR1 DFQATT and CDR2 SNEGSKA come from the germline V gene (reference sequence). The CDR3 here is CSAPWRGDTQYF. CDR3 nucleotide sequence: TGCAGTGCTCCATGGAGGGGAGATACGCAGTATTTT.

This chain joins TRBV5-1 and TRBJ2-2, with 7 bases matching TRBD1. Germline loops: CDR1 SGHRS, CDR2 YFSETQ. J lost 1 base, V lost 0 bases, and 3 bases had no gene match. This CDR3 has 16 residues. The CDR3 DNA reads as TGCGCCAGCAGCTTGGACAGGGGCGGGAACACCGGGGAGCTGTTTTTT. It is translated as CASSLDRGGNTGELFF.

J is TRBJ2-7 and V is TRBV27; 8 bases agree with TRBD1. V trimming: 5 bases; J trimming: 2 bases; junction bases outside the gene matches: 5. Germline V gene sequence: CDR1 MNHEY, CDR2 SMNVEV (reference sequence). This CDR3 region has 14 residues. The DNA for the CDR3 is TGTGCCAGCAGTATGAAGGGACAGGCCTACGAGCAGTACTTC. It translates to CASSMKGQAYEQYF.

J is TRBJ2-7 and V is TRBV29-1, with D perhaps matching TRBD2 (5 bases). CDR3 length: 13 amino acids. Germline V gene sequence: CDR1 SQVTM, CDR2 ANQGSEA. The V gene lost 1 base and the J gene lost 1 base, with 8 bases spanning the gap. CDR3 coding DNA: TGCAGCGTTGAAGGCGGGTTTTCCTACGAGCAGTACTTC. Translating it yields CSVEGGFSYEQYF.

This chain joins TRBV20-1 and TRBJ2-2, with D possibly matching TRBD2 (5 bases). CDR3 size: 14 residues. In germline, CDR1 is DFQATT, CDR2 SNEGSKA (reference sequence). The V end lost 6 bases, the J end lost 3 bases, and 14 bases lay between the germline ends. The CDR3 here is CSARRSGHTGELFF. DNA of the CDR3: TGCAGTGCGCGGAGGAGTGGGCACACCGGGGAGCTGTTTTTT.

The chain carries TRBV20-1 and TRBJ2-3, with D possibly matching TRBD1 (5 bases). Germline V gene lookup returns CDR1 DFQATT and CDR2 SNEGSKA (reference sequence). The length of the CDR3 is 14 residues. Trimming cost V 4 bases and J 5 bases, with 16 bases left between them. The CDR3 is CSAIRQISGDTQYF. In DNA form, the CDR3 reads TGCAGTGCTATCCGACAGATTTCTGGAGATACGCAGTATTTT.

This clonotype has a handful of counts. The rearrangement joins TRBV6-1 to TRBJ2-1; D gene uncertain. The CDR3 length is 13 residues. Germline-derived CDR1 and CDR2 are MNHNS and SASEGT. The ends were cut back, 3 bases at V and 10 bases at J, with 13 bases in the middle. CDR3: CASSEGRAGEQFF. Here the CDR3 DNA reads TGTGCCAGCAGTGAGGGTAGGGCTGGGGAGCAGTTCTTC.

The chain couples TRBV4-2 to TRBJ2-7, with TRBD1 matching over 11 bases. CDR3 length equals 16 residues. Germline CDR1 is LGHNA and CDR2 is YNFKEQ. The J segment lost 2 bases and the V segment lost 2 bases, leaving 5 bases of the junction unmatched. The CDR3, as DNA: TGTGCCAGCAGCCAAACGGACAGGGGGCCTACCTACGAGCAGTACTTC. It specifies CASSQTDRGPTYEQYF.

This clonotype appeared a few times. The chain carries TRBV20-1 and TRBJ1-1; 10 positions match TRBD1. Trimming took 8 bases from V and 5 from J; bases not matched to a gene: 8. CDR1 is DFQATT and CDR2 is SNEGSKA in the germline V gene (reference sequence). This CDR3 has 13 residues. In DNA form, the CDR3 reads TGCAGTTGCGGGACAGGGGACGGGACTGAAGCTTTCTTT. It specifies CSCGTGDGTEAFF.

This clonotype has just a few counts. The V call is TRBV20-1, the J call TRBJ2-3, with 7 bases lining up with TRBD2. There are 14 residues in the CDR3. V dropped 2 bases and J dropped 6; count of bases not matched to a gene: 8. Germline CDR1 and CDR2: DFQATT and SNEGSKA (reference sequence). CDR3 residues: CSARPGGRWDTQYF. The CDR3 region has the DNA TGCAGTGCTAGACCCGGCGGGAGATGGGATACGCAGTATTTT.

This chain connects TRBV20-1 to TRBJ1-1; TRBD1 is a possible D gene (6 bases). Germline CDR1 reads DFQATT; CDR2 reads SNEGSKA (reference sequence). V was clipped by 0 bases and J by 2 bases, with 10 bases between them. The CDR3 covers 14 residues. The CDR3 here is CSARDRTANTEAFF. The CDR3 DNA reads as TGCAGTGCTAGAGATAGGACAGCCAACACTGAAGCTTTCTTT.

This clonotype was detected only a few times. This chain connects TRBV28 to TRBJ1-6; D unresolved. V was shortened by 3 bases and J by 2 bases, with 14 bases between the two germline ends. CDR1 is MDHEN and CDR2 is SYDVKM in the germline V gene. The length of the CDR3 is 17 residues. The CDR3 is CASSFSGVTPYNSPLHF. CDR3 sequence (DNA): TGTGCCAGCAGTTTTTCGGGAGTGACACCCTATAATTCACCCCTCCACTTT.